This T cell receptor (beta chain) was obtained from a study of T cells in localized non-small cell lung cancer (dated by TCRdb to 2019 to 2021). Broadly, across the study: Comparing tumors with uninvolved tumor-adjacent lungs, the study looked at the T cell repertoires of approximately 240 patients with early-stage NSCLC. NSCLC patients had a mean age of roughly 66 years, and 129 were male and about 110 female. The cohort comprised roughly 220 treatment-naïve NSCLC patients with resected, localized lung tumors.

At diagnosis, peripheral blood, uninvolved tumor-adjacent lung and tumor were collected and were preserved as a mix of fresh-frozen and FFPE material. For TCR repertoire profiling, blood samples were analyzed as peripheral blood mononuclear cells. Inclusive of the bounding cysteine and phenylalanine, the CDR3 is 13 residues long. Of the read, only the CDR3 DNA is kept; its 39 bases are in frame from base 1. In the germline V gene, CDR1 corresponds to SGDLS and CDR2 to YYNGEE. V sheds 2 bases and J sheds 0 bases, leaving 5 bases between their ends. The immunoSEQ Assay was used to sequence TCR beta CDR3 regions from DNA. As for the authors' bioinformatics: To compute T cell density, TCR beta template counts were normalized to usable DNA, which was estimated by amplifying housekeeping genes. Using the preseqR package, richness was estimated by extrapolating to 120,000 templates for tissue samples and 400,000 templates for PBMC samples. Clonality was calculated as one minus Pielou's evenness. Tissue-enriched TCRs were identified by differential abundance testing using productive amino-acid clonotypes, minimum total count 5 and alpha 0.1. The Jaccard Index and the Morisita Overlap Index were used to measure how much the repertoires overlapped between compartments. TCR beta CDR3s were clustered by GLIPH together with public tetramer-defined viral CDR3s, and at least three viral sequences plus V-gene enrichment were required for viral motifs. In TCRdb, the immuneACCESS table is reduced to in-frame sequences with V and J assigned. These tables do not hold every clone; where another copy was compared, an unresolved V gene accounts for under half, and the others remain unexplained. V, J and clone size are those of that table, while D and trimming were read from the DNA. The sample records about 33,000 clones, 90% of which are singletons. In total, the top ten clones hold around 4.5% of the sample.

What the work shows at the level of the full study, not this receptor alone: Because multi-region sequencing of the tumors was not done, intratumor heterogeneity could not be ruled out. Longer overall survival was associated with higher blood T cell density, whereas shorter survival was associated with higher adjacent-lung clonality. The highest T cell clonality was observed in uninvolved tumor-adjacent lung, where clonality exceeded that of tumor, suggesting that antigenic responses were more focused in uninvolved tumor-adjacent lung. Because of the exploratory design, TCR variables were selected using unadjusted p-values without false-discovery rate correction. Of the top 100 tumor clones, a median of roughly 56 were detected in paired uninvolved adjacent lung; 28 were also among that lung's top 100.

For this clone: The specificity of this receptor is unknown. The record has no base qualities; no much larger clone is one base away.

This clonotype originated in a man aged 40-75 years with stage I lung adenocarcinoma. Recombination joined TRBV9 with TRBJ1-2, with the D segment identity uncertain. The sample consisted of peripheral blood, taken before any cancer treatment. For the CDR3, the sequence is CASSVEANYGYTF. The DNA sequence is TGTGCCAGCAGCGTTGAAGCTAACTATGGCTACACCTTC. When the CDR3 is completed using the reference TRBV9 and TRBJ1-2 genes on either side, the full variable domain is DSGVTQTPKHLITATGQRVTLRCSPRSGDLSVYWYQQSLDQGLQFLIQYYNGEERAKGNILERFSAQQFPDLHSELNLSSLELGDSALYFCASSVEANYGYTFGSGTRLTVV.